Reported below is one T cell receptor (beta chain). Its antigen is currently unknown. There were healthy Caucasian individuals from Russia, aged roughly 6 to 100, serving as donors. This sample is drawn from a study of blood T cells in healthy people across ages. Whole-study findings and limits: Fewer expanded clones and more diversity marked long-lived versus aged donors.

It was with a sample-barcoded 5' primer and a J-beta primer mix that a second PCR of roughly 7 to 11 cycles was run. Via MiXCR, TCRdb re-called the 5' RACE reads, giving one row per CDR3 protein. Of 1.5 million to 2 million distinct CDR3 sequences detected, 28% appear once; the ten largest clones hold 7% to 9%. Trimming left V 5 bases short and J 9 bases short, with 17 bases between. The CDR3 consists of 14 residues. Germline CDR1 and CDR2: SEHNR and FQNEAQ (reference sequence). The chain uses TRBV7-9 and TRBJ2-1, with D maybe TRBD1 (6 bases). This TCR derives from a woman aged 25 to 39 in good health. The sequenced sample was blood. The DNA for the CDR3 is TGTGCCAGCAGCGGCCGGGACATAGACAGTGAGCAGTTCTTC. It translates to CASSGRDIDSEQFF.